A selection of T cell receptor beta chains follows, all from one sample in a study of cytomegalovirus exposure and HLA in healthy donors. Assay: immunoSEQ multiplex PCR; the TCRdb copy retains only in-frame clones and omits some. This repertoire includes about 46,000 clones. Sequencing input: PBMCs. The receptors shown here come from a woman aged 40 to 55 in good health and CMV-seronegative. The CDR3 runs from the conserved cysteine through the conserved F or W. D genes are given only for firm matches.

>TRBJ2-3|14|TRBD1|TRBV14
CASSPGQRFDTQYF
TGTGCCAGCAGCCCGGGACAGCGATTTGATACGCAGTATTTT
>TRBJ1-5|15|TRBD1|TRBV28
CASSSSGGFAQPQHF
TGTGCCAGCAGTTCCTCAGGGGGGTTCGCTCAGCCCCAGCATTTT
>TRBJ1-1|14|.|TRBV4-3
CASSQDPYNTEAFF
TGCGCCAGCAGCCAAGATCCCTACAACACTGAAGCTTTCTTT
>TRBJ1-1|14|TRBD1|TRBV2
CASSSGTGRTEAFF
TGTGCCAGCAGTTCAGGGACAGGGCGAACTGAAGCTTTCTTT
>TRBJ2-1|14|TRBD2|TRBV2
CASTLSGPGNEQFF
TGTGCCAGCACCCTTAGCGGGCCGGGCAATGAGCAGTTCTTC
>TRBJ2-2|13|.|TRBV6-1
CASGLPYTGELFF
TGTGCCAGCGGACTTCCCTACACCGGGGAGCTGTTTTTT
>TRBJ2-7|17|TRBD2|TRBV28
CASSFLRGAASRDEQYF
TGTGCCAGCAGTTTCCTGCGGGGGGCAGCTAGTCGGGACGAGCAGTACTTC
>TRBJ2-7|13|.|TRBV7-3
CASSLARGYEQYF
TGTGCCAGCAGCTTAGCCAGGGGCTACGAGCAGTACTTC
>TRBJ1-1|14|.|TRBV7-9
CASSLGRFQAEAFF
TGTGCCAGCAGCTTAGGTAGATTCCAAGCTGAAGCTTTCTTT
>TRBJ2-1|15|.|TRBV7-3
CASSPTRGNDNEQFF
TGTGCCAGCAGTCCGACTAGGGGCAATGACAATGAGCAGTTCTTC
>TRBJ1-1|12|.|TRBV6-5
CASSVGATEAFF
TGTGCCAGCAGTGTGGGGGCGACTGAAGCTTTCTTT
>TRBJ2-6|16|.|TRBV5-3
CARSLVLGVGANVLTF
TGTGCCAGAAGCTTGGTCCTAGGGGTTGGGGCCAACGTCCTGACTTTC
>TRBJ1-1|13|.|TRBV4-2
CASSQERNTEAFF
TGTGCCAGCAGCCAAGAGAGGAACACTGAAGCTTTCTTT
>TRBJ2-1|15|TRBD2|TRBV4-3
CASSPTSGSGNEQFF
TGCGCCAGCAGCCCGACTAGCGGGAGTGGTAATGAGCAGTTCTTC
>TRBJ2-7|14|.|TRBV2
CASSGDSVLYEQYF
TGTGCCAGCAGCGGGGACTCCGTGCTCTACGAGCAGTACTTC
>TRBJ2-1|12|TRBD2|TRBV29-1
CSVKAGADEQFF
TGCAGCGTGAAAGCGGGGGCGGATGAGCAGTTCTTC
>TRBJ1-5|14|TRBD1|TRBV9
CASSETGGGGPQHF
TGTGCCAGCAGCGAAACAGGGGGCGGGGGGCCCCAGCATTTT
>TRBJ1-1|9|.|TRBV29-1
CSVDAEAFF
TGCAGCGTTGATGCGGAGGCTTTCTTT
>TRBJ1-5|15|TRBD1|TRBV7-2
CASSADRGSNQPQHF
TGTGCCAGCAGTGCTGACAGGGGGAGCAATCAGCCCCAGCATTTT
>TRBJ2-2|15|TRBD2|TRBV6-5
CASRAGTRNTGELFF
TGTGCCAGCAGAGCCGGGACTAGAAACACCGGGGAGCTGTTTTTT